The clone carrying this TCR beta chain was observed a few times. CDR3 length: 15 residues. V lost 1 base and J 7 bases, leaving 14 bases between the germline ends. Germline V gene sequence: CDR1 KGHSH, CDR2 LQKENI. Assay used: immunoSEQ multiplex PCR; TCRdb lists only in-frame clones, some missing. This table holds under 1,100,000 clones, approximately 72% found once. This sample stems from a study of shared clonotypes between healthy human individuals. V usage is TRBV18 and J usage is TRBJ2-1; D is perhaps TRBD2 (5 bases). This TCR was recovered from a man between 18 and 35 years old in good health. Sequences were obtained from memory CD4+ T cells sorted from blood. Noted subset: CD45RA-negative fraction. CDR3 protein: CASSPQSSRQNEQFF. CDR3 in DNA: TGTGCCAGCTCACCACAGTCTAGCCGGCAAAATGAGCAGTTCTTC.